This T cell receptor (beta chain) came from a study of CD8 T cells in ankylosing spondylitis (TCRdb year 2017). Context from the whole study: T cell receptor beta repertoires were profiled in healthy donors and ankylosing spondylitis patients so that disease-linked TCR variants could be found. The full study cohort was made up of about two dozen ankylosing spondylitis patients and 108 healthy donors. Samples of peripheral blood were taken, and for ankylosing spondylitis patients, synovial fluid was collected as well. What the study reported, not specific to this receptor: The disease-linked clones were reported as significantly enriched in matched synovial fluid samples from ankylosing spondylitis patients. Blood from ankylosing spondylitis patients appeared to be characterized by a TCR beta motif made up of 8 or 9 highly homologous amino acid variants. Some motif variants were previously reported in synovial fluid and blood of reactive arthritis patients, suggesting common disease-initiation mechanisms. The disease-linked clones showed a CD8+ phenotype and occurred at relatively low frequencies in peripheral blood.

Data came from an Illumina HiSeq 2500. Quantitative 5'-RACE with molecular barcodes was used to prepare TCR beta libraries. In the original analysis: A new computational method based on a probabilistic model of VDJ rearrangement was used to identify disease-linked TCR variants. In-frame beta chains were kept once TCRdb had trimmed the public reads at Q25 with fastp and called clones with MiXCR. Rows matching on CDR3 protein sequence are summarized as one entry with the most common DNA and genes. These V and J calls originate from TCRdb's pipeline instead of the authors' own analysis. Here the sample has fewer than 200,000 distinct CDR3 sequences; over 15% occur a single time. Approximately 4.3% of the sample rests with the top ten. The CDR1 and CDR2 encoded by the germline V gene (reference sequence) are LNHNV and YYDKDF. V and J are truncated by 1 base and 11 bases respectively, leaving an intervening sequence of 14 bases. There are 13 amino acids in the CDR3, from cysteine to phenylalanine inclusive. Only the CDR3 portion is preserved as DNA: 39 bases, with reading frame beginning at the first base.

This clonotype has ten or more counts. The antigen it recognizes is unknown. No base quality values were provided; no much bigger clone lies one nucleotide off. The specimen sequenced was blood, either unsorted or a sorted T cell fraction (not recorded which). The source is a male donor between 5 and 29 years old with ankylosing spondylitis or in good health (not recorded which). Donor details come from another sample of the same person, matched by shared clones. This chain joins TRBV15 to TRBJ1-1, with a weak D call of TRBD1 (5 bases match). The nucleotide sequence reads TGTGCCACCAGCAGAGCGCTCAGGGCCCATGCTTTCTTT. Its coded protein is CATSRALRAHAFF.